This T cell receptor beta chain was identified in a study of blood T cells in healthy people across ages. PCR was performed a second time for about 6 to 12 cycles using a sample-barcoded 5' primer and a J-beta primer mix. TCRdb recomputed calls from the 5' RACE reads with MiXCR, one row per CDR3 protein. The top ten hold roughly 20% of the sample, which has 600,000 to 1,000,000 distinct CDR3 sequences, roughly 64% seen once. This clonotype turned up a few times. Antigen: not known. The study, taken as a whole, reports: In long-lived donors, naive CD4+ cell counts and diversity exceeded those of aged donors. TCR beta diversity was tightly associated with the proportion of naive T cells. Age advanced and TCR beta diversity per million T cells fell, roughly linearly.

The CDR3 is made up of 15 amino acids. Trimming removed 2 bases from V and 0 bases from J, with 11 bases in between. The sample consisted of blood. This sequence joins TRBV12-3 or TRBV12-4 and TRBJ2-7, with a tentative D call TRBD1 (5 bases). This TCR was sampled from a man younger than 45 in good health. Here the CDR3 DNA reads TGTGCCAGCAGTTTATTTTCAACAGGCTCCTACGAGCAGTACTTC. Translated: CASSLFSTGSYEQYF.